Below, one T cell receptor beta chain is given with its context. As to time point: sample taken at primary tumor resection. Unsorted whole RNA of tumor, nontumor lung or frozen PBMC was sequenced. The source of the sample is a study of spatial heterogeneity in lung cancer. CDR3 size: 14 residues. The ends were cut back, 5 bases at V and 0 bases at J, with 11 bases in the middle. Germline-derived CDR1 and CDR2 are SGHRS and YFSETQ. TCRdb re-analysed the 5' RACE reads in MiXCR, keeping a single row per CDR3 protein. Counted here are 2,500 to 3,000 distinct CDR3 sequences, over 9.5% occurring once; the ten biggest clones make up more than 35%.

This chain connects TRBV5-1 to TRBJ1-1, with TRBD1 as a possible D gene (6 bases). The TCR sequence derives from a male donor with early-stage non-small cell lung cancer. Sequences were derived from normal lung tissue next to the tumor, sampled at surgery. CDR3 DNA: TGCGCCAGCAGAGCAGGGGACATGAACACTGAAGCTTTCTTT. Its translation: CASRAGDMNTEAFF.